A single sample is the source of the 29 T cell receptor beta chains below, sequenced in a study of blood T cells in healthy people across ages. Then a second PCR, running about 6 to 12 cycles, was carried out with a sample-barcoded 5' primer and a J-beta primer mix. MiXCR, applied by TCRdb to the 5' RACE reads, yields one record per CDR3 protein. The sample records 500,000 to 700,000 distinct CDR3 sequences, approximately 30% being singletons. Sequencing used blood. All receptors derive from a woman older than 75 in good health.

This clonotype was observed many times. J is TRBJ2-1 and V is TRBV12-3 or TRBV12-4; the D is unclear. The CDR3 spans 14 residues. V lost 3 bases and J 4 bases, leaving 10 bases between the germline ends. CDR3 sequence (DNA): TGTGCCAGCAGTTTGGGTGAATCTTACAATGAGCAGTTCTTC. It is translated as CASSLGESYNEQFF.

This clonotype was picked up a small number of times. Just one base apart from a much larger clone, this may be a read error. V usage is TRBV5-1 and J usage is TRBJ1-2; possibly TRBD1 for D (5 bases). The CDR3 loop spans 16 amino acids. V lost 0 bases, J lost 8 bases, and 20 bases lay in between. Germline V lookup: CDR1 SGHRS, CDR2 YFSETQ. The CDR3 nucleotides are TGCGCCAGCAGCTTGGAATTGGCGGACACCGCCGGAGGCTACACCTTC. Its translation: CASSLELADTAGGYTF.

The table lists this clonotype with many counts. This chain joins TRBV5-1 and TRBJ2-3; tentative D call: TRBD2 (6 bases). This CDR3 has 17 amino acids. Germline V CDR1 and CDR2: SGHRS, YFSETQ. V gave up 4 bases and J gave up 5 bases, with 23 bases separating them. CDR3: CASSPGGPLKGRDTQYF. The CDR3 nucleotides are TGCGCCAGCAGCCCTGGAGGGCCTTTAAAAGGAAGAGATACGCAGTATTTT.

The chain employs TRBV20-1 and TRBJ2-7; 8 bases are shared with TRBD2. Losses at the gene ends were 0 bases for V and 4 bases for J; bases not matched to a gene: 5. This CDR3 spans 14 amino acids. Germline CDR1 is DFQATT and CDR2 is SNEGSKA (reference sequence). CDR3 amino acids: CSARDRTSTYEQYF. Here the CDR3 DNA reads TGCAGTGCTAGAGATCGGACTAGCACGTACGAGCAGTACTTC.

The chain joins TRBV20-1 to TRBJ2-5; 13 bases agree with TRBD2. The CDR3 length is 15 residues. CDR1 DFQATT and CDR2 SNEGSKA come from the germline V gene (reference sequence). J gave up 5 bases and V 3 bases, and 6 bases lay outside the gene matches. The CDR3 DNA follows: TGCAGTGCTAGTCGGACTAGCGGGAGCCGGGAGACCCAGTACTTC. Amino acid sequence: CSASRTSGSRETQYF.

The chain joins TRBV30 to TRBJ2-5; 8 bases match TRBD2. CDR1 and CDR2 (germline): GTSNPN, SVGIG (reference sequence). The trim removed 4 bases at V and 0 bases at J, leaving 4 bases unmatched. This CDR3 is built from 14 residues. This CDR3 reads CAWTRGGYQETQYF. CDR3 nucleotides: TGTGCCTGGACTCGGGGGGGGTACCAAGAGACCCAGTACTTC. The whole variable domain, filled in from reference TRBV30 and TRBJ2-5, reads SQTIHQWPATLVQPVGSPLSLECTVEGTSNPNLYWYRQAAGRGLQLLFYSVGIGQISSEVPQNLSASRPQDRQFILSSKKLLLSDSGFYLCAWTRGGYQETQYFGPGTRLLVL.

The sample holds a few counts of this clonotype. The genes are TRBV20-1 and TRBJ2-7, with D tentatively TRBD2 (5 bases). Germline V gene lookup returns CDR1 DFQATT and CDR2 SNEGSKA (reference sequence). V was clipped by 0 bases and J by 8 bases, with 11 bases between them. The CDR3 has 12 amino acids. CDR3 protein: CSARDRRIQQYF. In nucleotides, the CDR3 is TGCAGTGCTAGAGACCGGAGGATTCAGCAGTACTTC.

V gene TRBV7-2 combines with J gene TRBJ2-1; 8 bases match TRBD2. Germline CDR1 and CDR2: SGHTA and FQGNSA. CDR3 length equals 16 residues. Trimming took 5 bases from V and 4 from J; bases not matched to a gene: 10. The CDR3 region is CASSTQSGSLYNEQFF. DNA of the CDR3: TGTGCCAGCAGCACCCAAAGCGGGAGTTTGTACAATGAGCAGTTCTTC.

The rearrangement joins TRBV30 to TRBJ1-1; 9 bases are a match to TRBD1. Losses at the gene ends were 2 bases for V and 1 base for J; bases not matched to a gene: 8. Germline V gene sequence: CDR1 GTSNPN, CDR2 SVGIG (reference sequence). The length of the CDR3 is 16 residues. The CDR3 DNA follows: TGTGCCTGGAGTCCAGGGACAGGGACGAGGAACACTGAAGCTTTCTTT. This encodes CAWSPGTGTRNTEAFF.

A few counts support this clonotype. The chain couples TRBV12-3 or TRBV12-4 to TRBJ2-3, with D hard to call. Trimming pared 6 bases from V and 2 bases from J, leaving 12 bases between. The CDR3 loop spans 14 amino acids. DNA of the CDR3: TGTGCCAGCAGCCATCTCGACTCCACAGATACGCAGTATTTT. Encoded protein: CASSHLDSTDTQYF.

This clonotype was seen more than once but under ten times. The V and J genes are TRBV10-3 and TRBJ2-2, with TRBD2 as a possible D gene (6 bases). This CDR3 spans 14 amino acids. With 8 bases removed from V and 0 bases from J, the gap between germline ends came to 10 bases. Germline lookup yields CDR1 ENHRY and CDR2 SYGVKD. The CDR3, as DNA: TGTGCCATCGGGGAGCGGGCGAACACCGGGGAGCTGTTTTTT. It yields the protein CAIGERANTGELFF.

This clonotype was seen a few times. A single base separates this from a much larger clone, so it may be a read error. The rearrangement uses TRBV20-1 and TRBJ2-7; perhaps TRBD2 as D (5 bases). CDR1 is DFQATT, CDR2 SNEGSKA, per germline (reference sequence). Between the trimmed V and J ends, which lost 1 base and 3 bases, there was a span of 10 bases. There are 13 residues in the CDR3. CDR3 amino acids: CSARGPGGYEQYF. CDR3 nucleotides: TGCAGTGCTAGAGGGCCAGGAGGCTACGAGCAGTACTTC.

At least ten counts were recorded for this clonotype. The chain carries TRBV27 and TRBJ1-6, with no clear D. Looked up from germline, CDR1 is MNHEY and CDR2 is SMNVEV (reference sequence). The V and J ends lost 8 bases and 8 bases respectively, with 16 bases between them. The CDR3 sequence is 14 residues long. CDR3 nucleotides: TGTGCCAGCCACAATCGGCTCCAGGATTCACCCCTCCACTTT. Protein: CASHNRLQDSPLHF.

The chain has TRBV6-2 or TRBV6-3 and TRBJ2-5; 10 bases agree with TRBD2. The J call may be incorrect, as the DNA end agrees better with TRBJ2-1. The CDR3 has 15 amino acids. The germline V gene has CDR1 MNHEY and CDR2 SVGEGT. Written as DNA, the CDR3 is TGTGCCATGCGGGCTAGCGGGGGCCGACAAGAGACCCAGTTCTTC. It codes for CAMRASGGRQETQFF.

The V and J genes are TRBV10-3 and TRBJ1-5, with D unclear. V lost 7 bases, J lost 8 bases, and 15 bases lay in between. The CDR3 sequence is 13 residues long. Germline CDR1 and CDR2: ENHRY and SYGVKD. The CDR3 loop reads CAITSNPREPQHF. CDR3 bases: TGTGCCATCACCTCAAACCCTCGAGAGCCCCAGCATTTT.

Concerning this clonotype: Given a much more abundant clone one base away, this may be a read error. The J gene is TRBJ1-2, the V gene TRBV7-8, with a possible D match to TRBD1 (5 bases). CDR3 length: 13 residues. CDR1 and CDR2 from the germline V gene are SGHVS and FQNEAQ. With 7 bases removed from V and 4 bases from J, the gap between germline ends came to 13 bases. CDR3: CASIKDSLYGYTF. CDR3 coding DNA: TGTGCCAGCATCAAAGACAGCCTCTATGGCTACACCTTC. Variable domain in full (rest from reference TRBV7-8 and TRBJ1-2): GAGVSQSPRYKVAKRGQDVALRCDPISGHVSLFWYQQALGQGPEFLTYFQNEAQLDKSGLPSDRFFAERPEGSVSTLKIQRTQQEDSAVYLCASIKDSLYGYTFGSGTRLTVV.

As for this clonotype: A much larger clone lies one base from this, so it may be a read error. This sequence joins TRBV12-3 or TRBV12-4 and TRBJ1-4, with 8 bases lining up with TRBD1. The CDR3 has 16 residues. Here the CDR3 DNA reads TGTACCAGCAGGCCCTCGGGACAGGTTCGTGATGAAAAACTGTTTTTT. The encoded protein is CTSRPSGQVRDEKLFF.

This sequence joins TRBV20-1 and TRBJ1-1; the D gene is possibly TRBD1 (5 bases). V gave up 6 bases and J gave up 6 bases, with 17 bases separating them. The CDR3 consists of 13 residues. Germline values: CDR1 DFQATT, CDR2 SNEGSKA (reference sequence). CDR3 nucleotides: TGCAGTGCCAGTGTTCCGGGGGTCGCTGAAGCTTTCTTT. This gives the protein CSASVPGVAEAFF.

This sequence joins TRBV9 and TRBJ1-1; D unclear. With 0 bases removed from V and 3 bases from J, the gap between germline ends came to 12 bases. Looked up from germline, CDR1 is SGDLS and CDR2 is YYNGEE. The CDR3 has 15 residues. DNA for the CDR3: TGTGCCAGCAGCGTAGGATCAGGCGGAGACACTGAAGCTTTCTTT. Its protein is CASSVGSGGDTEAFF.

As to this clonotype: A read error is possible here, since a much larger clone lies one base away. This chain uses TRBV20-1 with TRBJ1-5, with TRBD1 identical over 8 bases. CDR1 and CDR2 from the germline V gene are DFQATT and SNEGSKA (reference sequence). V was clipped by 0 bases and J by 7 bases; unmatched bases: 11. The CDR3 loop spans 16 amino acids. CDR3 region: CSARDKPRQGCQPQHF. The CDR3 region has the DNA TGCAGTGCTAGAGACAAACCGAGACAGGGGTGCCAGCCCCAGCATTTT.

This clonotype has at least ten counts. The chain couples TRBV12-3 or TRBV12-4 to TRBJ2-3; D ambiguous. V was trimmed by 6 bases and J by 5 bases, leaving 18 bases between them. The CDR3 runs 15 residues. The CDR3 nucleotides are TGTGCCAGCAGCCCAGTGAGTCCCGGTGGAGATACGCAGTATTTT. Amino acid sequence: CASSPVSPGGDTQYF.

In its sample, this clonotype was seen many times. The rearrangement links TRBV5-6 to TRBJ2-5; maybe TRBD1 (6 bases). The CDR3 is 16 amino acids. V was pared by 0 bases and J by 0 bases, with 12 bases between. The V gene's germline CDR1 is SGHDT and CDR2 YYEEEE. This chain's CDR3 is CASSLVSTGYQETQYF. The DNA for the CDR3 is TGTGCCAGCAGCTTGGTGTCGACAGGATACCAAGAGACCCAGTACTTC.

CDR3 DNA sequence: TGCGCCAGCAGCTTGGCGGACAGGGCTGGGACTGAAGCTTTCTTT. As protein: CASSLADRAGTEAFF. V is TRBV5-1 and J is TRBJ1-1; 8 bases are shared with TRBD1. Germline trimming cut 0 bases from V and 5 bases from J; bases unmatched to any gene: 6. The germline gives CDR1 SGHRS, CDR2 YFSETQ. The CDR3 runs 15 residues.

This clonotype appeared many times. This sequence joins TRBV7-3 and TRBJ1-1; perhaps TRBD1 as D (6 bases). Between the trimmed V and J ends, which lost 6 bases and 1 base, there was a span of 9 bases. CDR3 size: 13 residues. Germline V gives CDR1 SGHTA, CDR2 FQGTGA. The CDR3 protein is CASRPRGNTEAFF. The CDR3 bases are TGTGCCAGCAGACCCAGGGGGAACACTGAAGCTTTCTTT. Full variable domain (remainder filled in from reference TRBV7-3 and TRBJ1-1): GAGVSQTPSNKVTEKGKYVELRCDPISGHTALYWYRQSLGQGPEFLIYFQGTGAADDSGLPNDRFFAVRPEGSVSTLKIQRTERGDSAVYLCASRPRGNTEAFFGQGTRLTVV.

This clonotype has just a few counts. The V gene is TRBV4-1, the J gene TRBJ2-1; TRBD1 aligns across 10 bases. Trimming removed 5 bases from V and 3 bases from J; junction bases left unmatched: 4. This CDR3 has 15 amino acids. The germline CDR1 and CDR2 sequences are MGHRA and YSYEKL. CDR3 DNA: TGCGCCAGCAGCTCGACAGGGGGCAACTACAATGAGCAGTTCTTC. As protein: CASSSTGGNYNEQFF.

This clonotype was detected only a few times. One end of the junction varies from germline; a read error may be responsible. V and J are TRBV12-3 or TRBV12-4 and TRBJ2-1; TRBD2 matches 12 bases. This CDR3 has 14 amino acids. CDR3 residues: CVSSSGTSGNEQFF. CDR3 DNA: TGTGTCAGCAGTTCCGGGACTAGCGGGAATGAGCAGTTCTTC.

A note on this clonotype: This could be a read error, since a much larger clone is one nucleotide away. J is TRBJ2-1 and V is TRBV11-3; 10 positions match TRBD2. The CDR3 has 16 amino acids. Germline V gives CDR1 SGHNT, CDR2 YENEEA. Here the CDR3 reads CASSSHQRGGQRERFF. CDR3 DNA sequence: TGTGCCAGCAGCTCCCATCAGCGGGGGGGCCAACGTGAGCGGTTCTTC. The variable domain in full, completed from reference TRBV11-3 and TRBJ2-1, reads EAGVVQSPRYKIIEKKQPVAFWCNPISGHNTLYWYLQNLGQGPELLIRYENEEAVDDSQLPKDRFSAERLKGVDSTLKIQPAELGDSAVYLCASSSHQRGGQRERFFGPGTRLTVL.

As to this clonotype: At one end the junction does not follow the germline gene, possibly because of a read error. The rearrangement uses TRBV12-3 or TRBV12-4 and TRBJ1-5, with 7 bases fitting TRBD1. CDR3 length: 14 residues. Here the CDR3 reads CASTGTVSRQPQHF. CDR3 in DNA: TGTGCTAGCACCGGGACAGTTTCACGTCAGCCCCAGCATTTT.

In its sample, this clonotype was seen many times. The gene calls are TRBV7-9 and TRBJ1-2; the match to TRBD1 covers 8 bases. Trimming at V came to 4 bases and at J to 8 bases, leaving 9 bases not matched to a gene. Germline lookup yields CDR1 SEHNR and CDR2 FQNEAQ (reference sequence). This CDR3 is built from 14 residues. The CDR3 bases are TGTGCCAGCAGCTCGATGGGACAGGAAAACGGCTACACCTTC. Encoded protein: CASSSMGQENGYTF.